The clone carrying this T cell receptor beta chain was seen at least ten times. Its antigen is not identified. These data originate in a study of post-analysis software for immune sequencing data. Across the study: The courses of disease that were included comprised relapsing-remitting, secondary progressive and progressive-relapsing multiple sclerosis.

The V end was cut by 6 bases, the J end by 6 bases, with 9 bases between. The CDR3 has 10 amino acids. The germline V gene encodes CDR1 DFQATT and CDR2 SNEGSKA (reference sequence). Unique molecular identifiers featured in each of the TCR beta cDNA libraries. T cells numbering roughly 0.95 to 10 million yielded 500,000 to 550,000 cDNA molecules. TCRdb called the PCR reads again in MiXCR, with one record for every CDR3 protein. The sample yields fewer than 850,000 distinct CDR3 sequences, about 32% seen once. Study-wide findings and caveats: In multiple sclerosis, normalized Chao1 diversity was significantly below that of controls. Co-batched samples clustered tightly together by F measure. Controls showed lower frequencies than patients for roughly 5 TRBV segments, and TRBV5-6, TRBV5-1 and TRBV20-1 were among these.

This sequence joins TRBV20-1 and TRBJ2-7; D is unclear. Source material: blood. The TCR sequence derives from a girl aged 5 to 17 with multiple sclerosis. The CDR3 sequence: CSAVVAEQYF. The CDR3 nucleotides read TGCAGTGCAGTCGTAGCCGAGCAGTACTTC.